This T cell receptor beta chain was sequenced in a study of PD-1 blockade in classical Hodgkin lymphoma. Germline values: CDR1 MDHEN, CDR2 SYDVKM. Trimming cost V 5 bases and J 1 base; bases outside gene matches: 9. The CDR3 has 17 residues. The time point here: cycle 4 day 1 (C4D1), after 6 weeks of nivolumab. Each patient experienced a relapse that followed autologous stem cell transplantation, and brentuximab vedotin exposure varied. Study findings and constraints: According to reports, newly diagnosed patients had lower baseline TCR diversity than healthy donors, and relapsed/refractory patients had lower baseline TCR diversity still. Patients who responded completely had about the same baseline diversity as newly diagnosed patients. The repertoire differences lack a defined cause, possibly disease activity or prior therapy. There was a significant rise in CD4+ TCR diversity by C4D1, with no such rise for CD8+.

The repertoire was sequenced with immunoSEQ multiplex PCR; TCRdb's copy has only in-frame clones and lacks some. The sample records some 100,000 clones, under 95% being singletons. As concerns this clone: The antigen is undetermined.

The TCR sequence derives from a human donor with classical Hodgkin lymphoma. This sequence joins TRBV28 and TRBJ2-7; 12 bases match TRBD2. The sample consisted of peripheral blood mononuclear cells (PBMCs), taken before the fourth cycle of nivolumab. The CDR3 spells CASSKASGRARSYEQYF. In nucleotides, the CDR3 is TGTGCCAGCAGTAAGGCTAGCGGGAGGGCACGTTCCTACGAGCAGTACTTC.